This passage covers 11 T cell receptor beta chains from one sample sequenced in a study of cytomegalovirus exposure and HLA in healthy donors. Both 60 Vbeta primers and 13 Jbeta primers went into the PCR. Here immunoSEQ multiplex PCR was the method, and the copy in TCRdb shows in-frame clones only, minus some. The sample lists about 170,000 clones; 84% were seen once. Sequenced input: PBMCs. These receptors were taken from a young man in good health and CMV-seronegative.

The CDR3 loop reads CASGEAGLAYEQYF. Here the CDR3 DNA reads TGTGCCAGCGGAGAAGCAGGACTGGCCTACGAGCAGTACTTC. The rearrangement joins TRBV25-1 to TRBJ2-7; weak D call: TRBD2 (5 bases). V was shortened by 8 bases and J by 2 bases, with 16 bases between the two germline ends. Germline V gene data show CDR1 as MGHDK and CDR2 as SYGVNS. The CDR3 runs 14 residues.

CDR3 sequence reads: CASSAQLGYEQYF. The DNA of the CDR3 is TGTGCCAGCAGCGCCCAACTAGGTTACGAGCAGTACTTC. The chain recombines TRBV9 with TRBJ2-7; D is perhaps TRBD2 (5 bases). V lost 3 bases and J lost 4, with 11 bases in between. CDR1 is SGDLS, CDR2 YYNGEE, per germline. This CDR3 has 13 amino acids. Based on the CDR3 plus reference TRBV9 and TRBJ2-7, the full variable domain is DSGVTQTPKHLITATGQRVTLRCSPRSGDLSVYWYQQSLDQGLQFLIQYYNGEERAKGNILERFSAQQFPDLHSELNLSSLELGDSALYFCASSAQLGYEQYFGPGTRLTVT.

The chain joins TRBV2 to TRBJ2-3; possibly TRBD1 for D (5 bases). The germline CDR1 and CDR2 sequences are SNHLY and FYNNEI. Trimming stripped 3 bases from V and 1 base from J, with 11 bases between. The CDR3 is 15 amino acids. CDR3 sequence: CASSDWGLRTDTQYF. For the CDR3, the DNA is TGTGCCAGCAGTGATTGGGGCTTACGCACAGATACGCAGTATTTT.

The rearrangement joins TRBV18 to TRBJ2-5, with TRBD2 identical over 10 bases. This CDR3 is 14 amino acids long. Germline loops: CDR1 KGHSH, CDR2 LQKENI. V lost 6 bases, J lost 3 bases, and 4 bases stayed unmatched. This chain's CDR3 is CASSLTSGKETQYF. CDR3 bases: TGTGCCAGCTCCCTCACTAGCGGGAAAGAGACCCAGTACTTC.

This chain links TRBV25-1 with TRBJ1-3; D is uncertain. The CDR3 is 12 residues long. Trimming took off 7 bases at V and 3 bases at J, with 7 bases between the two ends. Germline V CDR1 and CDR2: MGHDK, SYGVNS. The CDR3 DNA follows: TGTGCCAGCACTGCCGGTGGAAACACCATATATTTT. The encoded protein is CASTAGGNTIYF. The variable domain in full, completed from reference TRBV25-1 and TRBJ1-3, reads EADIYQTPRYLVIGTGKKITLECSQTMGHDKMYWYQQDPGMELHLIHYSYGVNSTEKGDLSSESTVSRIRTEHFPLTLESARPSHTSQYLCASTAGGNTIYFGEGSWLTVV.

The table lists this clone with a count of one. V usage is TRBV7-3 and J usage is TRBJ2-1, with a possible D match to TRBD2 (5 bases). The germline CDR1 and CDR2 sequences are SGHTA and FQGTGA. V was pared by 4 bases and J by 4 bases, with 14 bases between. This CDR3 region has 15 residues. The CDR3 spells CASSSLDSEYNEQFF. The CDR3 nucleotides read TGTGCCAGCAGCTCCCTGGATAGCGAGTACAATGAGCAGTTCTTC.

This rearrangement joins TRBV9 to TRBJ2-7, with D perhaps TRBD2 (5 bases). CDR1 and CDR2 from the germline V gene are SGDLS and YYNGEE. CDR3 length equals 14 residues. Trimming shortened V by 1 base and J by 6 bases, and 14 bases separated the two germline ends. The CDR3 sequence: CASSVIGGLSEQYF. CDR3 in DNA: TGTGCCAGCAGCGTAATTGGAGGATTAAGCGAGCAGTACTTC.

This clone has only one observation. The rearrangement uses TRBV30 and TRBJ2-3; the match to TRBD2 covers 8 bases. With V trimmed by 2 bases and J by 0 bases, 1 base remained unmatched. This CDR3 region has 14 residues. The germline CDR1 and CDR2 sequences are GTSNPN and SVGIG (reference sequence). Here the CDR3 DNA reads TGTGCCTGGAGTTTAGCGGGGAGCACAGATACGCAGTATTTT. As protein: CAWSLAGSTDTQYF.

The chain links TRBV11-3 to TRBJ2-1; D may be TRBD2 (6 bases). V lost 1 base, J lost 8 bases, and 15 bases lay in between. The germline CDR1 and CDR2 sequences are SGHNT and YENEEA. CDR3 size: 15 residues. The CDR3 DNA reads as TGTGCCAGCAGCTTAGGCGCGGGGTTTTCATATGAGCAGTTCTTC. The encoded protein is CASSLGAGFSYEQFF.

The rearrangement links TRBV6-1 to TRBJ2-2, with D possibly TRBD2 on 7 matching bases. The CDR3 contains 14 residues. Germline CDR1 reads MNHNS; CDR2 reads SASEGT. With 11 bases removed from V and 6 bases from J, the gap between germline ends came to 19 bases. CDR3 in amino acids: CAGGVIQGSGELFF. The CDR3 coding sequence is TGTGCCGGGGGGGTTATACAGGGATCCGGGGAGCTGTTTTTT.

The V call is TRBV4-1, the J call TRBJ2-1, with 7 bases fitting TRBD1. The CDR3 is 16 residues long. V trimming: 0 bases; J trimming: 4 bases; junction bases outside the gene matches: 6. The germline CDR1 and CDR2 sequences are MGHRA and YSYEKL. The CDR3 is CASSQDGQVLYNEQFF. DNA of the CDR3: TGCGCCAGCAGCCAAGATGGACAGGTTCTTTACAATGAGCAGTTCTTC.